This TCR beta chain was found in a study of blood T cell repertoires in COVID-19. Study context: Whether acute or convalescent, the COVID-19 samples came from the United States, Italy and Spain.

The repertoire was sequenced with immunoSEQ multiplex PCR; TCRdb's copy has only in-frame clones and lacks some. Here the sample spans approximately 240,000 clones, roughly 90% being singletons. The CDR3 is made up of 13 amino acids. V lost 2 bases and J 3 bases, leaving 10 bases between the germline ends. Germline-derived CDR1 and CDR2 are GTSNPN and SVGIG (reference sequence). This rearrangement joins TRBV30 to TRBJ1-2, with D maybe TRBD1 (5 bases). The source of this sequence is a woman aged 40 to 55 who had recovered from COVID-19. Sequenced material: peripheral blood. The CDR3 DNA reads TGTGCCTGGAGTCAGGGATTCGACTATGGCTACACCTTC. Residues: CAWSQGFDYGYTF.